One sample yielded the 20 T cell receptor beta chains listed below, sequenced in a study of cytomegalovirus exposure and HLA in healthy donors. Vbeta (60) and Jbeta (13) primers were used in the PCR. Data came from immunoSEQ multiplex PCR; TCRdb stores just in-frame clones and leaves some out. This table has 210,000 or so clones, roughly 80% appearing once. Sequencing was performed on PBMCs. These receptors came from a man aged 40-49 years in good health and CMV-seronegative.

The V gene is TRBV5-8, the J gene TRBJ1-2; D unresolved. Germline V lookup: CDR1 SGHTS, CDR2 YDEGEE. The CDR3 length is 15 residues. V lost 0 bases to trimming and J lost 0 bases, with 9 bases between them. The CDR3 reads CASSLAGNTNYGYTF. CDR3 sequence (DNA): TGTGCCAGCAGCTTGGCAGGCAATACTAACTATGGCTACACCTTC.

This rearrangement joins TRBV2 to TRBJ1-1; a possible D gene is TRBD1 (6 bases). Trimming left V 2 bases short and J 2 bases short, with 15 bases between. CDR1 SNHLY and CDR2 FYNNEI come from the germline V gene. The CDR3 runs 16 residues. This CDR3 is CASSETGREINTEAFF. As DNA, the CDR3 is TGTGCCAGCAGTGAAACAGGGAGGGAAATCAACACTGAAGCTTTCTTT.

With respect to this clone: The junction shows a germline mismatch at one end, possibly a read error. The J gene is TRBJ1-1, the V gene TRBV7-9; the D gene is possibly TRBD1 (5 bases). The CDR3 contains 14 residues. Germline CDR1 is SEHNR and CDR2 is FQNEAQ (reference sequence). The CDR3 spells CSSSLALRGTEAFF. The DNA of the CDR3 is TGTTCCAGCAGCTTAGCGCTCCGGGGGACTGAAGCTTTCTTT.

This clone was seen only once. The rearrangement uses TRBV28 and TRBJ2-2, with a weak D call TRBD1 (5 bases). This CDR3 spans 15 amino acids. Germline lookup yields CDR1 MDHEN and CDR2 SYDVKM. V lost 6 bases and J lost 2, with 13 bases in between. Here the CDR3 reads CASSLGASNTGELFF. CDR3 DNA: TGTGCCAGCAGCCTAGGGGCCTCTAACACCGGGGAGCTGTTTTTT. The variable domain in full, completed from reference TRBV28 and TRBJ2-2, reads DVKVTQSSRYLVKRTGEKVFLECVQDMDHENMFWYRQDPGLGLRLIYFSYDVKMKEKGDIPEGYSVSREKKERFSLILESASTNQTSMYLCASSLGASNTGELFFGEGSRLTVL.

For the CDR3, the DNA is TGTGCCAGCAGTTCCAGGGTCTCTGGAAACACCATATATTTT. Residues: CASSSRVSGNTIYF. V is TRBV6-6 and J is TRBJ1-3, with D perhaps matching TRBD1 (5 bases). The CDR3 loop spans 14 amino acids. Between the trimmed V and J ends, which lost 4 bases and 0 bases, there was a span of 7 bases. CDR1 and CDR2 from the germline V gene are MNHNY and SVGAGI (reference sequence).

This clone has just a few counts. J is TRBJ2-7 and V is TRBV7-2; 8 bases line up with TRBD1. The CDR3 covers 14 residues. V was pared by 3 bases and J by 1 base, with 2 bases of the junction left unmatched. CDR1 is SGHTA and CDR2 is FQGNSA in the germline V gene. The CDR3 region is CASSFQGASYEQYF. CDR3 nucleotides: TGTGCCAGCAGCTTTCAGGGGGCATCCTACGAGCAGTACTTC. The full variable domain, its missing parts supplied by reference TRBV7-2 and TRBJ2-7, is GAGVSQSPSNKVTEKGKDVELRCDPISGHTALYWYRQSLGQGLEFLIYFQGNSAPDKSGLPSDRFSAERTGGSVSTLTIQRTQQEDSAVYLCASSFQGASYEQYFGPGTRLTVT.

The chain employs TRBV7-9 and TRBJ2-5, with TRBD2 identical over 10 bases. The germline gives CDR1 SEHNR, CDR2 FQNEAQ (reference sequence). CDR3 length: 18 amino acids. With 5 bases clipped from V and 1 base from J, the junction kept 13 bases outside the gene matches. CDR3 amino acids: CASSTPSAGGLIQETQYF. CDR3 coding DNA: TGTGCCAGCAGCACCCCCTCAGCGGGGGGGCTTATCCAAGAGACCCAGTACTTC.

The CDR3 here is CASSPRVSYEQYF. The DNA for the CDR3 is TGTGCCAGCAGCCCCCGGGTTTCCTACGAGCAGTACTTC. V usage is TRBV7-8 and J usage is TRBJ2-7; D unclear. CDR1 SGHVS and CDR2 FQNEAQ come from the germline V gene. The CDR3 contains 13 residues. Trimming stripped 5 bases from V and 1 base from J, with 9 bases between.

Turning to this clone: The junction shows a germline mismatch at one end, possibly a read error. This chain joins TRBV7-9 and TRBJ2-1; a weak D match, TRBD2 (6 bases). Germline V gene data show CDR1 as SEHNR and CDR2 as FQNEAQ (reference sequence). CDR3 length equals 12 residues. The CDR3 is CSSSLGGNEQFF. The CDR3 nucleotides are TGTTCCAGCAGCCTTGGGGGGAATGAGCAGTTCTTC.

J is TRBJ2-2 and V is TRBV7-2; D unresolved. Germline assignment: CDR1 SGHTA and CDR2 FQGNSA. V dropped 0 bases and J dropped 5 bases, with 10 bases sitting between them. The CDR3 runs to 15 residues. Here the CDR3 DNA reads TGTGCCAGCAGCTTAGCGCACCCACTTACCGGGGAGCTGTTTTTT. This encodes CASSLAHPLTGELFF. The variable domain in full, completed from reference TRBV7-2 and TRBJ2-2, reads GAGVSQSPSNKVTEKGKDVELRCDPISGHTALYWYRQSLGQGLEFLIYFQGNSAPDKSGLPSDRFSAERTGGSVSTLTIQRTQQEDSAVYLCASSLAHPLTGELFFGEGSRLTVL.

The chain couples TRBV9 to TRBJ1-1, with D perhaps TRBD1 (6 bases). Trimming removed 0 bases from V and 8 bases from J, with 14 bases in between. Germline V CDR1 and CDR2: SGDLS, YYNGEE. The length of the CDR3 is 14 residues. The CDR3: CASSVEWGQGEAFF. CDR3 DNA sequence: TGTGCCAGCAGCGTAGAGTGGGGTCAGGGGGAAGCTTTCTTT.

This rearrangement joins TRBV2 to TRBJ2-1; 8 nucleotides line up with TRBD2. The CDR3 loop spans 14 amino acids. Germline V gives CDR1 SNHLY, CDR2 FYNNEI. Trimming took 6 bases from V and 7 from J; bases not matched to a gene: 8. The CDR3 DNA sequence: TGTGCCAGCAGCGCTAGCGGGCCAGGGAATGAGCAGTTCTTC. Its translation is CASSASGPGNEQFF.

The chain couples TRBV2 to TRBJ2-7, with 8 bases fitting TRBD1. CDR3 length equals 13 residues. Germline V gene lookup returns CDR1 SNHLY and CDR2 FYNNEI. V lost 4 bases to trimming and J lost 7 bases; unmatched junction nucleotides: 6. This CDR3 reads CASSGRGRREQYF. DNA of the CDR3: TGTGCCAGCAGTGGCAGGGGGCGGAGGGAGCAGTACTTC.

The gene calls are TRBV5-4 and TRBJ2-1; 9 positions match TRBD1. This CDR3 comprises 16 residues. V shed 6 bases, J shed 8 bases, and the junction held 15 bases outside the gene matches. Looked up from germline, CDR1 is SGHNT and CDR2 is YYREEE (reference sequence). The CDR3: CASNTAPGQGWYEQFF. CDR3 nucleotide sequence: TGTGCCAGCAACACCGCCCCGGGACAGGGATGGTATGAGCAGTTCTTC. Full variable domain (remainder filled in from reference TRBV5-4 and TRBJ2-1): ETGVTQSPTHLIKTRGQQVTLRCSSQSGHNTVSWYQQALGQGPQFIFQYYREEENGRGNFPPRFSGLQFPNYSSELNVNALELDDSALYLCASNTAPGQGWYEQFFGPGTRLTVL.

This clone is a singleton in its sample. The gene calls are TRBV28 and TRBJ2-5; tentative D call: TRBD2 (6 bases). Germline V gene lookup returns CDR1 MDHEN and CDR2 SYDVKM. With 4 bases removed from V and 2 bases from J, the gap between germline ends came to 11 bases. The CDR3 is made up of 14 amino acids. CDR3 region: CASSWRSGQETQYF. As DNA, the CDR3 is TGTGCCAGCAGTTGGCGTAGCGGACAAGAGACCCAGTACTTC.

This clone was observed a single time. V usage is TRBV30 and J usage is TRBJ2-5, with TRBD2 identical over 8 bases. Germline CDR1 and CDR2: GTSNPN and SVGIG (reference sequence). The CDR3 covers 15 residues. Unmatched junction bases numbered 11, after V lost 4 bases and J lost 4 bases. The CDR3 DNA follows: TGTGCCTGGACCGGGGGGGTGGGCGGCCGAGAGACCCAGTACTTC. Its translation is CAWTGGVGGRETQYF.

CDR3 residues: CASSHDRGRDLEQYF. CDR3 sequence (DNA): TGTGCCAGCAGCCATGACAGGGGGCGCGATCTCGAGCAGTACTTC. V usage is TRBV13 and J usage is TRBJ2-7; 10 nucleotides line up with TRBD1. CDR3 length: 15 residues. CDR1 is PRHDT, CDR2 FYEKMQ, per germline (reference sequence). The ends lost 5 bases at V and 6 bases at J; junction bases unmatched: 10.

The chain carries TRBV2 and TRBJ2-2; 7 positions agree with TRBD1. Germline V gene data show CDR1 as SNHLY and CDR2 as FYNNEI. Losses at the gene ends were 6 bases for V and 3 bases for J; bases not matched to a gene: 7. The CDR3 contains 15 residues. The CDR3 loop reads CASRKQGLYTGELFF. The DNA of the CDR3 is TGTGCCAGCAGGAAACAGGGGCTCTACACCGGGGAGCTGTTTTTT.

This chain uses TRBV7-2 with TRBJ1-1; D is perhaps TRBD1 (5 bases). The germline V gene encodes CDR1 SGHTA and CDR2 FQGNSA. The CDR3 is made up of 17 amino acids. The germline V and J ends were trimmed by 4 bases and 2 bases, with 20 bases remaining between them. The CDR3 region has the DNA TGTGCCAGCAGCTCCACGCCCCACGGGGGACTAAACACTGAAGCTTTCTTT. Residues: CASSSTPHGGLNTEAFF.

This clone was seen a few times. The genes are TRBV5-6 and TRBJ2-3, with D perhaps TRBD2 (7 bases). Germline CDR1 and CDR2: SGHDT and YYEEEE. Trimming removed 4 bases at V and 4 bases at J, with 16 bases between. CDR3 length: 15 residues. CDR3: CASSLRGGNADTQYF. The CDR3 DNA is TGTGCCAGCAGCCTTAGGGGGGGTAATGCAGATACGCAGTATTTT.